This T cell receptor beta chain stems from a study of identical twins. TCRdb used MiXCR to reprocess the 5' RACE reads, holding one entry per CDR3 protein. Of 420,000 or so distinct CDR3 sequences listed, around 20% are singletons. Trimming pared 7 bases from V and 4 bases from J, leaving 16 bases between. The CDR3 covers 14 residues. This clonotype came up a few times. V gene TRBV12-3 or TRBV12-4 combines with J gene TRBJ1-1; TRBD1 is a possible D gene (5 bases). The specimen sequenced was naive T cells sorted from blood. The source is a man in his fifties in good health. CDR3 region: CASTLVGGTTEAFF. CDR3 in DNA: TGTGCCAGCACCTTGGTGGGGGGAACCACTGAAGCTTTCTTT.